This T cell receptor (beta chain) was sequenced during a study of T cells in localized non-small cell lung cancer. Regarding the study as a whole: Investigators sequenced only a single tumor region, leaving heterogeneity possible. There was an association of higher blood T cell density with longer overall survival.

Clones were read by immunoSEQ multiplex PCR, and TCRdb kept only the in-frame ones, dropping some. The repertoire holds roughly 30,000 clones, with 80% to 95% as singletons. V was trimmed by 3 bases and J by 4 bases, leaving 9 bases between them. Germline V lookup: CDR1 MNHEY, CDR2 SMNVEV (reference sequence). This CDR3 has 13 residues. A remark on this clone: The antigen remains undetermined.

The receptor's source is a female donor at least 60 years old with stage I lung adenocarcinoma. Specimen: peripheral blood, collected before any cancer treatment. V is TRBV27 and J is TRBJ1-2; TRBD1 is a possible D gene (5 bases). The CDR3 DNA is TGTGCCAGCAGTTTCCGGGACGGCTATGGCTACACCTTC. It translates to CASSFRDGYGYTF.